The 20 T cell receptor beta chains below come from one sample, sequenced in a study of T cells in tuberculosis. Sorting used thawed, overnight-rested PBMC stained with anti-CD3, a viability dye and GMM-loaded CD1B tetramer. The lipid loaded on the CD1B tetramers was C32 glucose monomycolate from Rhodococcus equi. The data were produced by immunoSEQ multiplex PCR, yet TCRdb's version contains in-frame clones alone and is incomplete. Of about 59,000 clones listed, 81% are singletons. The sample consisted of CD1b-GMM tetramer-negative cells sorted from PBMCs. These receptors were obtained from an adult woman with latent tuberculosis.

The chain carries TRBV6-1 and TRBJ1-1; D unclear. The V gene's germline CDR1 is MNHNS and CDR2 SASEGT. Trimming left V 7 bases short and J 6 bases short, with 15 bases between. This CDR3 contains 13 residues. The CDR3 spells CASNTRGRAEAFF. The DNA for the CDR3 is TGTGCCAGCAACACCCGAGGCCGCGCTGAAGCTTTCTTT.

This chain joins TRBV7-2 and TRBJ2-7; D possibly corresponds to TRBD1 (5 bases). Germline V gives CDR1 SGHTA, CDR2 FQGNSA. V lost 2 bases, J lost 6 bases, and 8 bases lay in between. This CDR3 is built from 12 residues. In DNA form, the CDR3 reads TGTGCCAGCAGCTTAAGTGGGGCCGAGCAGTACTTC. This codes for CASSLSGAEQYF.

This clone has a single count. This chain links TRBV21-1 with TRBJ1-5. TRBV21-1 is flagged as a pseudogene. The CDR3 is 15 residues long. The CDR3 spells CASSKGPRSREGGHF. DNA for the CDR3: TGTGCCAGCAGCAAAGGTCCAAGGTCTCGGGAGGGAGGGCATTTT.

The chain uses TRBV11-2 and TRBJ1-2, with no clear D. Germline V lookup: CDR1 SGHAT, CDR2 FQNNGV. The CDR3 is made up of 12 amino acids. The V end was cut by 4 bases, the J end by 6 bases, with 9 bases between. The CDR3 spells CASSSPSHGYTF. As DNA, the CDR3 is TGTGCCAGCAGCTCTCCCTCCCATGGCTACACCTTC.

The genes are TRBV9 and TRBJ2-1; D might be TRBD2 (6 bases). The germline gives CDR1 SGDLS, CDR2 YYNGEE. With 4 bases removed from V and 8 bases from J, the gap between germline ends came to 10 bases. This CDR3 has 12 residues. The chain's CDR3 is CASSPTSYEQFF. CDR3 nucleotides: TGTGCCAGCAGCCCGACTAGTTATGAGCAGTTCTTC.

V gene TRBV7-8 combines with J gene TRBJ1-1; D is unresolved. Germline CDR1 is SGHVS and CDR2 is FQNEAQ. The V gene lost 8 bases and the J gene lost 5 bases, with 18 bases spanning the gap. The CDR3 is 14 residues long. The CDR3 bases are TGTGCCAGCTCGGGGAAGCGCGGAAAAACTGAAGCTTTCTTT. As protein: CASSGKRGKTEAFF.

The chain combines TRBV5-1 with TRBJ2-3; tentatively, D is TRBD1 (6 bases). CDR1 is SGHRS, CDR2 YFSETQ, per germline. V was trimmed by 0 bases and J by 1 base, leaving 12 bases between them. The CDR3 runs 16 residues. Here the CDR3 reads CASSLVGAGGTDTQYF. The CDR3 DNA follows: TGCGCCAGCAGCTTGGTGGGGGCCGGGGGCACAGATACGCAGTATTTT.

The chain recombines TRBV5-1 with TRBJ2-1; 7 bases agree with TRBD2. The CDR3 loop spans 15 amino acids. The V gene end was trimmed by 4 bases and the J gene end by 2 bases; junction bases not matched to a gene: 6. CDR1 and CDR2 from the germline V gene are SGHRS and YFSETQ. The CDR3 DNA is TGCGCCAGCAGCGGGGGAGGGAGCCCCTACAATGAGCAGTTCTTC. Translation: CASSGGGSPYNEQFF.

This chain joins TRBV7-3 and TRBJ2-3; 11 positions agree with TRBD1. Looked up from germline, CDR1 is SGHTA and CDR2 is FQGTGA. The CDR3 runs 14 residues. V shed 8 bases, J shed 4 bases, and the junction held 5 bases outside the gene matches. CDR3 residues: CASGTGGTSDTQYF. As DNA, the CDR3 is TGTGCCAGCGGGACAGGGGGAACGTCAGATACGCAGTATTTT.

The V gene is TRBV5-8, the J gene TRBJ1-1; D not certain. Per germline, CDR1 SGHTS and CDR2 YDEGEE. Trimming pared 7 bases from V and 0 bases from J, leaving 10 bases between. The CDR3 totals 13 residues. The CDR3 is CASRREVNTEAFF. For the CDR3, the DNA is TGTGCCAGCCGAAGAGAGGTGAACACTGAAGCTTTCTTT.

The chain employs TRBV6-5 and TRBJ2-1, with TRBD2 as a possible D gene (5 bases). This CDR3 comprises 14 residues. From germline, CDR1 is MNHEY and CDR2 SVGAGI. The V end lost 0 bases, the J end lost 6 bases, and 9 bases lay between the germline ends. CDR3 in DNA: TGTGCCAGCAGTTACTCCGGGATCGGCAATGAGCAGTTCTTC. Translating it yields CASSYSGIGNEQFF.

As regards this clone: Distinct nucleotide sequences in the sample also encode this CDR3. For the CDR3, the DNA is TGTGCCAGCAGCCAGGCGACAGCGAACACCGGGGAGCTGTTTTTT. Protein product: CASSQATANTGELFF. The chain links TRBV4-2 to TRBJ2-2, with D possibly TRBD1 on 5 matching bases. CDR3 size: 15 residues. Germline CDR1 is LGHNA and CDR2 is YNFKEQ. The V end was cut by 3 bases, the J end by 0 bases, with 8 bases between.

This clone was picked up a small number of times. The gene calls are TRBV7-3 and TRBJ2-2, with 12 nucleotides matching TRBD2. The V segment lost 1 base and the J segment 6 bases; nucleotides outside the gene matches: 6. Germline lookup yields CDR1 SGHTA and CDR2 FQGTGA. The CDR3 is 17 amino acids. The CDR3 protein is CASSLRSLAGGPGELFF. The CDR3 coding sequence is TGTGCCAGCAGCTTAAGATCCCTAGCGGGGGGGCCCGGGGAGCTGTTTTTT.

V usage is TRBV4-3 and J usage is TRBJ1-5; D perhaps matches TRBD1 (6 bases). Germline V gene data show CDR1 as LGHNA and CDR2 as YSLEER. The CDR3 is made up of 16 amino acids. Trimming cost V 0 bases and J 3 bases, with 12 bases left between them. In DNA, the CDR3 is TGCGCCAGCAGCCAAGATACAGGACAGTACAATCAGCCCCAGCATTTT. Translation: CASSQDTGQYNQPQHF.

This clone appeared once. V gene TRBV28 combines with J gene TRBJ2-7; 7 nucleotides line up with TRBD2. Germline CDR1 is MDHEN and CDR2 is SYDVKM. The CDR3 consists of 14 residues. V shed 5 bases, J shed 1 base, and the junction held 5 bases outside the gene matches. The CDR3 region has the DNA TGTGCCAGCAGTCTAGCGGATGAATCCTACGAGCAGTACTTC. Amino acids: CASSLADESYEQYF.

The chain links TRBV11-3 to TRBJ2-3; 13 nucleotides agree with TRBD2. This CDR3 comprises 15 residues. Germline values: CDR1 SGHNT, CDR2 YENEEA. Trimming at V came to 5 bases and at J to 7 bases, leaving 6 bases not matched to a gene. This CDR3 reads CASSQTSGRWHTQYF. CDR3 coding DNA: TGTGCCAGCAGCCAGACTAGCGGGAGGTGGCATACGCAGTATTTT.

V usage is TRBV25-1 and J usage is TRBJ1-2; 7 nucleotides match TRBD1. V dropped 3 bases and J dropped 1; count of bases not matched to a gene: 2. Germline V CDR1 and CDR2: MGHDK, SYGVNS. The CDR3 covers 14 residues. CDR3 nucleotides: TGTGCCAGCAGTGACAGGGGGGTTAACTATGGCTACACCTTC. The encoded protein is CASSDRGVNYGYTF.

The rearrangement links TRBV25-1 to TRBJ2-3, with D perhaps matching TRBD1 (6 bases). Trimming shortened V by 2 bases and J by 6 bases, and 15 bases separated the two germline ends. The CDR3 has 15 amino acids. CDR1 and CDR2 from the germline V gene are MGHDK and SYGVNS. The DNA of the CDR3 is TGTGCCAGCAGTGAAACCCGGGACACCCTGGATACGCAGTATTTT. The encoded protein is CASSETRDTLDTQYF. Full variable domain (missing parts from reference TRBV25-1 and TRBJ2-3): EADIYQTPRYLVIGTGKKITLECSQTMGHDKMYWYQQDPGMELHLIHYSYGVNSTEKGDLSSESTVSRIRTEHFPLTLESARPSHTSQYLCASSETRDTLDTQYFGPGTRLTVL.

The chain links TRBV28 to TRBJ2-3, with 8 bases matching TRBD1. Trimming removed 11 bases from V and 9 bases from J; junction bases left unmatched: 16. The germline gives CDR1 MDHEN, CDR2 SYDVKM. The CDR3 runs 14 residues. This chain's CDR3 is CACKGQGTQITQYF. CDR3 DNA: TGTGCCTGCAAAGGACAGGGAACACAGATAACGCAGTATTTT.

CDR3 sequence: CASSVGGGGGSGGYTF. In DNA form, the CDR3 reads TGTGCCAGCAGCGTAGGAGGAGGGGGGGGTTCGGGTGGCTACACCTTC. The chain employs TRBV9 and TRBJ1-2; possibly TRBD1 for D (6 bases). Trimming pared 0 bases from V and 7 bases from J, leaving 19 bases between. This CDR3 is built from 16 residues. Germline lookup yields CDR1 SGDLS and CDR2 YYNGEE.